The 29 T cell receptor beta chains below were found in one sample sequenced in a study of vaccination effects on CD4 cells after COVID-19. Antigen-specific CD4+ T cells were expanded with viral peptide pools in the ViraFEST assay before sequencing. Culturing for 10 to 11 days preceded CD4+ T cell isolation. In the vaccine recipients, nucleocapsid antibodies were negative and there was no prior SARS-CoV-2 infection. Here immunoSEQ multiplex PCR was the method, and the copy in TCRdb shows in-frame clones only, minus some. The sample has around 45,000 clones, around 78% seen once. The antigens for these receptors are not known. The specimen was CD4+ T cells from PBMCs cultured with SARS-CoV-2 spike peptides, collected before COVID-19 vaccination. Every receptor here comes from a human donor who received a COVID-19 vaccine.

The chain joins TRBV7-6 to TRBJ2-1, with 9 bases matching TRBD2. This CDR3 has 16 residues. Germline V CDR1 and CDR2: SGHVS, FNYEAQ. The V segment lost 5 bases and the J segment 4 bases; nucleotides outside the gene matches: 9. The CDR3 DNA reads TGTGCCAGCAGCCCCAGTGCAGCGGGGGGATACAATGAGCAGTTCTTC. This codes for CASSPSAAGGYNEQFF.

The chain combines TRBV30 with TRBJ1-1, with 10 bases that match TRBD1. V shed 3 bases, J shed 6 bases, and the junction held 4 bases outside the gene matches. The CDR3 is made up of 13 amino acids. The V gene's germline CDR1 is GTSNPN and CDR2 SVGIG (reference sequence). The CDR3 nucleotides are TGTGCCTGGAGGGACAGGGGGGTACCTGAAGCTTTCTTT. Its translation: CAWRDRGVPEAFF.

As concerns this clone: At one boundary the junction diverges from the germline segment, which might be a read error. The CDR3 sequence: CASSPQGNAEAFF. The CDR3 DNA reads as TGTGCCAGCTCGCCTCAGGGGAACGCTGAAGCTTTCTTT. This rearrangement joins TRBV18 to TRBJ1-1; maybe TRBD1 (6 bases). This CDR3 is 13 amino acids long. Germline V lookup: CDR1 KGHSH, CDR2 LQKENI.

The chain employs TRBV5-1 and TRBJ2-1; 9 nucleotides align to TRBD2. Germline V gene sequence: CDR1 SGHRS, CDR2 YFSETQ. The trim removed 5 bases at V and 1 base at J, leaving 1 base unmatched. The CDR3 runs 14 residues. The CDR3 here is CASRTSGSYNEQFF. CDR3 nucleotide sequence: TGCGCCAGCAGAACTAGCGGGTCCTACAATGAGCAGTTCTTC. Combining the CDR3 with reference TRBV5-1 and TRBJ2-1 gives the whole variable domain KAGVTQTPRYLIKTRGQQVTLSCSPISGHRSVSWYQQTPGQGLQFLFEYFSETQRNKGNFPGRFSGRQFSNSRSEMNVSTLELGDSALYLCASRTSGSYNEQFFGPGTRLTVL.

This chain links TRBV2 with TRBJ2-3, with 15 bases aligning to TRBD2. V dropped 4 bases and J dropped 7; count of bases not matched to a gene: 3. The CDR3 is 15 residues long. Germline loops: CDR1 SNHLY, CDR2 FYNNEI. CDR3 sequence: CASSGTSGGVNTQYF. The CDR3 bases are TGTGCCAGCAGTGGGACTAGCGGGGGGGTAAATACGCAGTATTTT.

The chain links TRBV19 to TRBJ1-6; weak D call: TRBD1 (6 bases). V lost 3 bases and J lost 5, with 14 bases in between. The CDR3 has 16 residues. Per the germline V gene, CDR1 is LNHDA and CDR2 is SQIVND (reference sequence). The CDR3 here is CASSITGGPDNSPLHF. The CDR3, as DNA: TGTGCCAGTAGTATCACCGGGGGCCCGGATAATTCACCCCTCCACTTT.

The sample holds a few counts of this clone. The chain has TRBV5-6 and TRBJ2-4; TRBD2 might be the D (5 bases). The CDR3 covers 16 residues. V was clipped by 5 bases and J by 0 bases, with 15 bases between them. From germline, CDR1 is SGHDT and CDR2 YYEEEE. Here the CDR3 reads CASSLLGKLAKNIQYF. For the CDR3, the DNA is TGTGCCAGCAGTTTACTAGGAAAGCTAGCCAAAAACATTCAGTACTTC.

V and J are TRBV18 and TRBJ2-1; no clear D. Trimming removed 1 base from V and 0 bases from J, with 13 bases in between. Germline CDR1 KGHSH, CDR2 LQKENI. CDR3 length equals 17 residues. The CDR3, as DNA: TGTGCCAGCTCACCACAGGGTCCGTCAAGCTCCTACAATGAGCAGTTCTTC. Encoded protein: CASSPQGPSSSYNEQFF.

The CDR3 bases are TGTGCCATCAGTCTCGCGGGGACAGGGTCAAATACAGATACGCAGTATTTT. Its translation: CAISLAGTGSNTDTQYF. The rearrangement links TRBV10-3 to TRBJ2-3, with 9 bases lining up with TRBD1. V lost 5 bases to trimming and J lost 3 bases; unmatched junction nucleotides: 12. This CDR3 contains 17 residues. CDR1 and CDR2 from the germline V gene are ENHRY and SYGVKD.

The chain links TRBV7-2 to TRBJ2-7, with D possibly TRBD1 on 6 matching bases. The CDR3 contains 12 residues. The germline V gene has CDR1 SGHTA and CDR2 FQGNSA. Trimming shortened V by 5 bases and J by 2 bases, and 7 bases separated the two germline ends. The CDR3 sequence is CASSQGPYEQYV. The CDR3 nucleotides read TGTGCCAGCAGCCAGGGGCCCTACGAGCAGTACGTC.

This clone came up a few times. The rearrangement joins TRBV5-1 to TRBJ2-2; TRBD1 is a possible D gene (6 bases). CDR1 and CDR2 (germline): SGHRS, YFSETQ. CDR3 length: 15 residues. The V end lost 0 bases, the J end lost 4 bases, and 10 bases lay between the germline ends. CDR3 nucleotides: TGCGCCAGCAGCTTGGGGACAGCGACCACCGGGGAGCTGTTTTTT. It specifies CASSLGTATTGELFF. The full variable domain, rest sourced from reference TRBV5-1 and TRBJ2-2, is KAGVTQTPRYLIKTRGQQVTLSCSPISGHRSVSWYQQTPGQGLQFLFEYFSETQRNKGNFPGRFSGRQFSNSRSEMNVSTLELGDSALYLCASSLGTATTGELFFGEGSRLTVL.

The rearrangement uses TRBV29-1 and TRBJ1-1; D gene ambiguous. V lost 2 bases and J lost 5, with 12 bases in between. CDR1 SQVTM and CDR2 ANQGSEA come from the germline V gene. This CDR3 region has 13 residues. DNA for the CDR3: TGCAGCGTTGAAAGTAAGGGTGAGACTGAAGCTTTCTTT. Translation: CSVESKGETEAFF.

The chain uses TRBV5-6 and TRBJ2-1, with TRBD2 identical over 7 bases. This CDR3 comprises 15 residues. V shed 0 bases and J 6 bases; nucleotides not matched to a gene: 6. CDR1 and CDR2 (germline): SGHDT, YYEEEE. CDR3 in amino acids: CASSLVGEGSNEQFF. The CDR3 DNA is TGTGCCAGCAGCTTGGTAGGGGAGGGAAGCAATGAGCAGTTCTTC.

This clone was found once. This chain connects TRBV28 to TRBJ1-3; D may be TRBD1 (5 bases). The CDR3 extends over 14 amino acids. V gave up 5 bases and J gave up 3 bases, with 11 bases separating them. Germline V gives CDR1 MDHEN, CDR2 SYDVKM. The chain's CDR3 is CASSPRGGGNTIYF. In nucleotides, the CDR3 is TGTGCCAGCAGTCCCCGGGGGGGTGGAAACACCATATATTTT.

The genes are TRBV5-1 and TRBJ2-3; possibly TRBD2 for D (5 bases). CDR1 SGHRS and CDR2 YFSETQ come from the germline V gene. Between the trimmed V and J ends, which lost 2 bases and 1 base, there was a span of 11 bases. CDR3 size: 15 residues. The CDR3 DNA sequence: TGCGCCAGCAGCTTCGGACGGGGAGGCACAGATACGCAGTATTTT. Encoded protein: CASSFGRGGTDTQYF.

The chain links TRBV27 to TRBJ2-4; 7 bases line up with TRBD1. The CDR3 is made up of 15 amino acids. J gave up 1 base and V 5 bases, and 5 bases lay outside the gene matches. The V gene's germline CDR1 is MNHEY and CDR2 SMNVEV (reference sequence). Written as DNA, the CDR3 is TGTGCCAGCAGTACAGGGGTGTCTGCCAAAAACATTCAGTACTTC. It translates to CASSTGVSAKNIQYF.

This clone has only a few counts. V is TRBV7-8 and J is TRBJ2-1; TRBD2 aligns across 7 bases. J lost 3 bases, V lost 2 bases, and 7 bases had no gene match. Germline V gene sequence: CDR1 SGHVS, CDR2 FQNEAQ. The CDR3 runs to 16 residues. CDR3 in amino acids: CASSLTLRGDYNEQFF. DNA for the CDR3: TGTGCCAGCAGCTTAACGCTTCGGGGGGACTACAATGAGCAGTTCTTC.

This chain connects TRBV4-2 to TRBJ1-2; D not certain. The germline gives CDR1 LGHNA, CDR2 YNFKEQ. The CDR3 totals 15 residues. The germline V and J ends were trimmed by 0 bases and 11 bases, with 19 bases remaining between them. The CDR3 here is CASSQDASDHLRYTF. CDR3 coding DNA: TGTGCCAGCAGCCAAGATGCGTCGGACCATCTCCGGTACACCTTC.

This clone appeared a few times. In DNA form, the CDR3 reads TGTGCCAGCAGTTTATATCAGAAAGCCCTCCACTTT. Translation gives CASSLYQKALHF. The chain carries TRBV28 and TRBJ1-6; D is uncertain. This CDR3 has 12 residues. Trimming shortened V by 1 base and J by 14 bases, and 9 bases separated the two germline ends. Germline V gives CDR1 MDHEN, CDR2 SYDVKM.

This clone was recorded a few times. The chain recombines TRBV6-1 with TRBJ1-2, with D uncertain. The germline gives CDR1 MNHNS, CDR2 SASEGT. This CDR3 is built from 15 residues. Deletions cut 3 bases from V and 5 bases from J, with 16 bases between. For the CDR3, the DNA is TGTGCCAGCAGTGATGGACGCAATCCCTCTTATGGCTACACCTTC. It is translated as CASSDGRNPSYGYTF.

The CDR3 DNA follows: TGTGCCAGCAGTGTCCGGGACAGCAGAGAGACCCAGTACTTC. It codes for CASSVRDSRETQYF. This chain uses TRBV25-1 with TRBJ2-5; 7 positions agree with TRBD1. The CDR3 has 14 residues. The germline gives CDR1 MGHDK, CDR2 SYGVNS. Losses at the gene ends were 4 bases for V and 4 bases for J; bases not matched to a gene: 6.

The chain employs TRBV4-1 and TRBJ1-4; possible D gene TRBD1, 5 bases. V was cut by 4 bases and J by 9 bases, with 21 bases left in between. The CDR3 is 16 amino acids. Per germline, CDR1 MGHRA and CDR2 YSYEKL. The CDR3 reads CASSPSSRQTTKKLFF. The CDR3 nucleotides are TGCGCCAGCAGCCCCTCCTCAAGACAGACAACTAAAAAACTGTTTTTT.

The V call is TRBV7-9, the J call TRBJ2-2; D possibly corresponds to TRBD1 (5 bases). CDR3 length: 15 amino acids. The germline V and J ends were trimmed by 2 bases and 5 bases, with 12 bases remaining between them. CDR1 SEHNR and CDR2 FQNEAQ come from the germline V gene (reference sequence). In DNA form, the CDR3 reads TGTGCCAGCAGCTTAACCTGGACACAAACCGGGGAGCTGTTTTTT. Protein product: CASSLTWTQTGELFF. Supplemented by reference TRBV7-9 and TRBJ2-2, the full variable domain reads DTGVSQNPRHKITKRGQNVTFRCDPISEHNRLYWYRQTLGQGPEFLTYFQNEAQLEKSRLLSDRFSAERPKGSFSTLEIQRTEQGDSAMYLCASSLTWTQTGELFFGEGSRLTVL.

The V gene is TRBV4-1, the J gene TRBJ1-1; D is ambiguous. CDR1 and CDR2 from the germline V gene are MGHRA and YSYEKL. The length of the CDR3 is 15 residues. Trimming stripped 4 bases from V and 0 bases from J, with 12 bases between. The CDR3 here is CASSRLTGMNTEAFF. The CDR3 DNA reads TGCGCCAGCAGCCGCTTGACGGGGATGAACACTGAAGCTTTCTTT.

This rearrangement joins TRBV19 to TRBJ1-6, with 7 bases that match TRBD1. Germline V gene sequence: CDR1 LNHDA, CDR2 SQIVND (reference sequence). The V segment lost 5 bases and the J segment 4 bases; nucleotides outside the gene matches: 14. The CDR3 loop spans 18 amino acids. The CDR3 nucleotides are TGTGCCAGTAGTCCTCAACTAGGGGGCGCGGTGTATAATTCACCCCTCCACTTT. Encoded protein: CASSPQLGGAVYNSPLHF.

This clone was observed a few times. The chain carries TRBV2 and TRBJ1-2, with TRBD1 as a possible D gene (5 bases). The CDR3 spans 13 residues. From germline, CDR1 is SNHLY and CDR2 FYNNEI. V was trimmed by 8 bases and J by 2 bases, leaving 12 bases between them. The CDR3: CASEGLTNYGYTF. The CDR3 DNA reads TGTGCCAGCGAGGGGTTGACAAACTATGGCTACACCTTC. The full variable domain, rest sourced from reference TRBV2 and TRBJ1-2, is EPEVTQTPSHQVTQMGQEVILRCVPISNHLYFYWYRQILGQKVEFLVSFYNNEISEKSEIFDDQFSVERPDGSNFTLKIRSTKLEDSAMYFCASEGLTNYGYTFGSGTRLTVV.

This clone was seen just once. J is TRBJ2-7 and V is TRBV18; possibly TRBD1 or TRBD2 for D (5 bases each). Germline CDR1 reads KGHSH; CDR2 reads LQKENI. V lost 3 bases, J lost 0 bases, and 18 bases lay in between. CDR3 size: 17 residues. The CDR3 spells CASSPARGVGDSYEQYV. The CDR3 region has the DNA TGTGCCAGCTCACCGGCGCGAGGGGTCGGAGACTCCTACGAGCAGTACGTC.

The rearrangement links TRBV5-1 to TRBJ1-3, with D uncertain. The ends were cut back, 3 bases at V and 2 bases at J, with 6 bases in the middle. CDR3 size: 13 residues. Germline V lookup: CDR1 SGHRS, CDR2 YFSETQ. The CDR3 region is CASSSDPGNTIYF. The CDR3 bases are TGCGCCAGCAGCTCGGACCCTGGAAACACCATATATTTT.

V and J are TRBV9 and TRBJ2-2, with D possibly matching TRBD2 (5 bases). Per germline, CDR1 SGDLS and CDR2 YYNGEE. V was shortened by 2 bases and J by 2 bases, with 7 bases between the two germline ends. The CDR3 length is 14 residues. DNA of the CDR3: TGTGCCAGCAGCGTGGACTTAAACACCGGGGAGCTGTTTTTT. Amino acids: CASSVDLNTGELFF. Complete variable domain (other parts from reference TRBV9 and TRBJ2-2): DSGVTQTPKHLITATGQRVTLRCSPRSGDLSVYWYQQSLDQGLQFLIQYYNGEERAKGNILERFSAQQFPDLHSELNLSSLELGDSALYFCASSVDLNTGELFFGEGSRLTVL.